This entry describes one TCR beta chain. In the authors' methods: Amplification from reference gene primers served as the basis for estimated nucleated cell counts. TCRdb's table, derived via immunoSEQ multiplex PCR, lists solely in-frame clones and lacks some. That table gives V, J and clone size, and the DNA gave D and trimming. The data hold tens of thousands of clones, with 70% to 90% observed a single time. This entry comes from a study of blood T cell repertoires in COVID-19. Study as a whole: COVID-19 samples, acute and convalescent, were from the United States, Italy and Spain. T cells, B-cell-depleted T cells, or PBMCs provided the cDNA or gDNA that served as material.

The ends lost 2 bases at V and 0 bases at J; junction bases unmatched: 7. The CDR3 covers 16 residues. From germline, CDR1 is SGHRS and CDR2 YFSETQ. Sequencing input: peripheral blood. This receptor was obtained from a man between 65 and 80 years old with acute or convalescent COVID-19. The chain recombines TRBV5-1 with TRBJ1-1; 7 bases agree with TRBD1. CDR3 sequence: CASSFTGAGMNTEAFF. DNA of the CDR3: TGCGCCAGCAGCTTCACAGGGGCAGGGATGAACACTGAAGCTTTCTTT.